The clone carrying this T cell receptor beta chain was counted once. The antigen is unknown. The data were taken from a study of CD8+ T cells in alopecia areata. Study overall: Administration of oral tofacitinib to treated patients was at 5 to 10 mg twice daily. Severity in treated patients was scored by percentage of scalp area affected.

TCR sequencing used cDNA made by reverse transcription of extracted RNA. The assay was immunoSEQ multiplex PCR, and TCRdb's table has in-frame clones only and misses some. The sample holds fewer than 110,000 clones, about nine tenths seen once. Study conclusions and caveats: For lesional scalp, especially alopecia totalis/universalis, clonality was higher than in normal scalp.

The treatment: oral pan-JAK inhibitor, 5-10 mg twice daily. Patients with alopecia areata provided lesional scalp punch biopsies as well as peripheral blood. The CDR3 spans 13 residues. The germline V and J ends were trimmed by 3 bases and 5 bases, with 11 bases remaining between them. Germline CDR1 and CDR2: SGHVS and FQNEAQ. This receptor was taken from a human donor with alopecia areata. The sequenced sample was CD8+ T cells sorted from blood, obtained at approximately week 30, from a patient treated with tofacitinib. The chain combines TRBV7-8 with TRBJ2-7; no reliable D call. CDR3 loop: CASSFPGVHEQYF. In nucleotides, the CDR3 is TGTGCCAGCAGCTTTCCAGGCGTCCACGAGCAGTACTTC.